This T cell receptor (beta chain) was sequenced for a study of T cells after yellow fever vaccination. The study made its TCR cDNA through 5'RACE template switching. That step introduced a universal primer site along with UMIs. TCRdb independently ran MiXCR on the 5' RACE reads; one entry per CDR3 protein. The sample includes 250,000 to 350,000 distinct CDR3 sequences, 8.5% to 10% of them seen just once. The sequence was collected from a man aged 18 to 29 who received the YFV17D yellow fever vaccine. The input for sequencing was CD4+ T cells sorted from PBMCs, taken 5 days after the yellow fever booster vaccination.

In DNA form, the CDR3 reads TGTGCCAGCAGTCGAACCCGGGAAGCCGAGCAGTACGTC. Translating gives CASSRTREAEQYV. J is TRBJ2-7 and V is TRBV28; maybe TRBD2 (5 bases). CDR1 is MDHEN and CDR2 is SYDVKM in the germline V gene. V lost 5 bases and J 6 bases, leaving 14 bases between the germline ends. This CDR3 is built from 13 residues.